This TCR beta chain was recovered during a study of T cells in Graves' hyperthyroidism and ophthalmopathy (dated by TCRdb to the late 2010s). Describing the broader study: To identify distinguishing TCR V-J signatures, a discovery cohort of about 100 patients was used, comprising some 45 with Graves' ophthalmopathy and about 59 with stable Graves' hyperthyroidism. After blood sampling, hyperthyroidism patients were treated with methimazole at a starting dose of 30 mg daily, and ophthalmopathy patients were treated with high-dose intravenous methylprednisolone. Whether ophthalmopathy could be predicted prospectively was tested in an independent validation cohort made up of under 20 hyperthyroidism patients plus 17 patients who later progressed to ophthalmopathy. The paper describes TCR Vbeta CDR3 sequencing of 140 or so peripheral blood samples, made up of under 50 ophthalmopathy patients, more than 70 hyperthyroidism patients and 17 progressor patients. The 75 to 100 discovery patients were divided at random into training and test sets in a 7:3 ratio. In more than 5 Graves' hyperthyroidism patients, the study also compared T-cell repertoires from thyroid tissue with T-cell repertoires from blood.

This clonotype was counted between two and nine times. Its binding antigen is unknown. No clone much larger than this one lies a single base away; base qualities are absent. Overall study outcomes, separate from this receptor: Sample size was not statistically predetermined, and blinding of investigators to group allocation was not performed. Most expanded thyroid clonotypes (frequency above 0.001) were also detected in blood, suggesting blood repertoires may reflect thyroid immune responses. In validation, progression to ophthalmopathy was predicted by the model with 65% to 71% sensitivity and roughly 76% specificity, a median of approximately 6.5 months before onset. A 13 V-J signature model separated ophthalmopathy from stable hyperthyroidism, with 87.88% sensitivity and about 81% specificity in cross-validation and 80%/75% in testing.

The TCR beta CDR3 regions were amplified from RNA transcripts. The first round of RT-PCR for the TCR CDR3 was performed with the HTBI primer set and the Qiagen OneStep RT-PCR kit. The libraries were constructed in a second round of multiplex PCR and then size-selected and purified. Libraries were sequenced paired-end with 100 bp reads on an Illumina HiSeq2000. The original pipeline was this. SOAPnuke was used to process the raw data, removing reads that contained adapters or uncalled bases, had a mean Phred below 15, or lacked an exact match to the constant primer or identifier. COPE v1.2.5 was used to merge the high-quality paired reads, and each unique nucleotide sequence was defined as a clonotype. Clonotypes were aligned to IMGT TRBV, TRBD and TRBJ reference segments using MiTCR v1.1. Only V-J combinations with frequency above 0.0001, covering about 99% of repertoires, were analysed. A TCS score was defined as the ratio of F50 (clonal expansion) to E x V (chaos), with BLOSUM62-based TCRdist applied between CDR3 peptides within each V-J. Welch's t-statistics and random forest reduced approximately 520 V-J features to some 14, which were used in a naive Bayes classifier (R e1071). The public reads were run again by TCRdb, first through fastp at Q25 and then through MiXCR, and only productive beta chains were kept. When rows share a CDR3 protein, they turn into one entry using the most common DNA and genes. The V and J calls and clone size are TCRdb's, not the authors'. The sample includes under 700,000 distinct CDR3 sequences, with around 46% observed a single time. The ten largest clones capture nearly 8.5% of the sample.

CDR1 is given as DFQATT and CDR2 as SNEGSKA, both from the germline V gene (reference sequence). The junction shows trimming of 1 base on V and 4 bases on J, plus 13 bases between the germline ends. Spanning cysteine to phenylalanine, the CDR3 consists of 14 amino acids. The read is trimmed to its CDR3 DNA, 42 bases read in frame from base 1. A patient counted as having stable Graves' hyperthyroidism if no progression to ophthalmopathy occurred over 18 months of follow-up. Hyperthyroidism patients were newly diagnosed, with disease duration under 2 months, and aged 18 to 65 years. Exclusion was applied to patients with uncontrolled infections, other autoimmune diseases, pregnancy or lactation. Diagnoses were based on clinical symptoms, serum thyroxine and TRAb, thyroid ultrasound and orbital computed tomography. Trizol reagent was used to extract total RNA, and RNA quality was then checked on an Agilent 2100 Bioanalyzer.

The chain joins TRBV20-1 to TRBJ1-1, and TRBD1 may be the D gene, going by 5 matching bases. Material for sequencing was peripheral blood or thyroid tissue (not recorded which). This TCR came from a woman aged 18-29 years with Graves' hyperthyroidism. Donor details come from another sample of the same person, matched by shared clones. The CDR3 has the sequence CSARVGGSITEAFF. Read as DNA, the sequence is TGCAGTGCTAGAGTCGGGGGGTCTATCACTGAAGCTTTCTTT.